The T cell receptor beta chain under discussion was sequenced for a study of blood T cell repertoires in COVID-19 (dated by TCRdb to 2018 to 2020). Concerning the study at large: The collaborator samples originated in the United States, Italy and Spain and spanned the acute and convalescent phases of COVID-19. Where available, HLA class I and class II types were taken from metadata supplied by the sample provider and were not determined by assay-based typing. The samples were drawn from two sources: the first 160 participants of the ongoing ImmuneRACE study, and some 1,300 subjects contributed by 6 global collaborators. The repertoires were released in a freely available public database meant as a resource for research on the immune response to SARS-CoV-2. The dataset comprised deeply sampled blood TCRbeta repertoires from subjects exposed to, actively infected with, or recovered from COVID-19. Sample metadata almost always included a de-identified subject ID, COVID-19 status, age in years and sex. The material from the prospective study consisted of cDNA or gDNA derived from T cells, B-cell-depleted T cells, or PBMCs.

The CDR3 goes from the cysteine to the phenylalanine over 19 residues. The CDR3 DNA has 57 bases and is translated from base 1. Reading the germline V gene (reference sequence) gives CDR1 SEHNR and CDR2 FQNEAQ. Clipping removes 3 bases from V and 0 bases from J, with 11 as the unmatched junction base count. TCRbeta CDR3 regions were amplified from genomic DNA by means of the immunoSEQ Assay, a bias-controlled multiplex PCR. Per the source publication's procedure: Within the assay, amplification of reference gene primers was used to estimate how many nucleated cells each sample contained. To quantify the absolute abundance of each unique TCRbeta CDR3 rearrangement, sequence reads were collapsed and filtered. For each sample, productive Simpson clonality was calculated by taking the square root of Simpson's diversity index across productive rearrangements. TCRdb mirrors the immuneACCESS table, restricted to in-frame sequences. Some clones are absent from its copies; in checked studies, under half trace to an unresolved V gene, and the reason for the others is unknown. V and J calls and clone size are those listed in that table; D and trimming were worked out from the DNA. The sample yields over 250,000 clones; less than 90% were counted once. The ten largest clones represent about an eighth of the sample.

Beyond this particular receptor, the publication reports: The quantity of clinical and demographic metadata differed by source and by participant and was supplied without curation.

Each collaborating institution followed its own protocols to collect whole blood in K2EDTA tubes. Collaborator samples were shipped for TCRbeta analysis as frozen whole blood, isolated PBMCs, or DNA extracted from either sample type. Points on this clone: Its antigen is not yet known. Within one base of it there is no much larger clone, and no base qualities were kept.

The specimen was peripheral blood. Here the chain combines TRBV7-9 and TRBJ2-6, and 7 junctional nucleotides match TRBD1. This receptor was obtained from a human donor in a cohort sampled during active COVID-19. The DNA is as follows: TGTGCCAGCAGCTTCCTAGCCGGGACAGCCAGCTCTGGGGCCAACGTCCTGACTTTC. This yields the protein CASSFLAGTASSGANVLTF.